These 10 T cell receptor beta chains were all obtained from the same sample, sequenced in a study of cytomegalovirus exposure and HLA in healthy donors. Use of 60 Vbeta and 13 Jbeta primers characterized the PCR. Assay: immunoSEQ multiplex PCR; the TCRdb copy retains only in-frame clones and omits some. Among about 160,000 clones listed, roughly 84% were seen once. The specimen was PBMCs. These receptors came from a man aged 30 to 39 in good health and CMV-seronegative.

The chain uses TRBV2 and TRBJ2-5; 8 nucleotides align to TRBD2. This CDR3 comprises 15 residues. The germline CDR1 and CDR2 sequences are SNHLY and FYNNEI. V was pared by 6 bases and J by 4 bases, with 10 bases of the junction left unmatched. CDR3 amino acids: CASSGRGGGGETQYF. The CDR3 DNA is TGTGCCAGCAGCGGTCGGGGGGGCGGGGGAGAGACCCAGTACTTC.

A single count supports this clone. This chain joins TRBV4-1 and TRBJ1-2, with 7 bases fitting TRBD1. V gave up 0 bases and J gave up 4 bases; unmatched junction bases: 8. CDR1 is MGHRA, CDR2 YSYEKL, per germline. The CDR3 runs 16 residues. CDR3 DNA sequence: TGCGCCAGCAGCCAAGATAGGGACAGCGCTAGCTATGGCTACACCTTC. It yields the protein CASSQDRDSASYGYTF.

The chain is built from TRBV5-5 and TRBJ1-4; maybe TRBD1 (6 bases). Trimming stripped 4 bases from V and 4 bases from J, with 26 bases between. Germline lookup yields CDR1 SGHKS and CDR2 YYEKEE (reference sequence). This CDR3 spans 19 amino acids. CDR3 loop: CASSHPNDDRRIHNEKLFF. The CDR3, as DNA: TGTGCCAGCAGCCATCCCAACGACGACAGGCGGATTCATAATGAAAAACTGTTTTTT. Full variable domain (outside the CDR3, taken from reference TRBV5-5 and TRBJ1-4): DAGVTQSPTHLIKTRGQQVTLRCSPISGHKSVSWYQQVLGQGPQFIFQYYEKEERGRGNFPDRFSARQFPNYSSELNVNALLLGDSALYLCASSHPNDDRRIHNEKLFFGSGTQLSVL.

The chain combines TRBV5-1 with TRBJ2-1; D is uncertain. Trimming shortened V by 4 bases and J by 2 bases, and 13 bases separated the two germline ends. CDR1 SGHRS and CDR2 YFSETQ come from the germline V gene. The CDR3 is 15 amino acids. This CDR3 is CASSLDSPPYNEQFF. The CDR3 DNA reads as TGCGCCAGCAGCCTGGATAGTCCTCCCTACAATGAGCAGTTCTTC.

This clone came up a few times. The J gene is TRBJ1-2, the V gene TRBV6-1; the match to TRBD1 covers 7 bases. CDR1 MNHNS and CDR2 SASEGT come from the germline V gene. The trim removed 5 bases at V and 4 bases at J, leaving 1 base unmatched. The CDR3 sequence is 12 residues long. The CDR3 sequence is CASSRDSYGYTF. The CDR3 nucleotides are TGTGCCAGCAGTCGGGACAGCTATGGCTACACCTTC.

CDR3: CASSPVGDTYVNTEAFF. The CDR3, as DNA: TGCGCCAGCAGCCCAGTAGGGGACACCTACGTGAACACTGAAGCTTTCTTT. V and J are TRBV5-1 and TRBJ1-1; D is perhaps TRBD1 (6 bases). CDR1 and CDR2 from the germline V gene are SGHRS and YFSETQ. Trimming removed 4 bases from V and 0 bases from J, with 19 bases in between. This CDR3 has 17 residues. The variable domain in full, with the rest retrieved from reference TRBV5-1 and TRBJ1-1, is KAGVTQTPRYLIKTRGQQVTLSCSPISGHRSVSWYQQTPGQGLQFLFEYFSETQRNKGNFPGRFSGRQFSNSRSEMNVSTLELGDSALYLCASSPVGDTYVNTEAFFGQGTRLTVV.

The chain has TRBV9 and TRBJ1-2; D not certain. The CDR3 spans 14 residues. The V and J ends lost 4 bases and 8 bases respectively, with 18 bases between them. In germline, CDR1 is SGDLS, CDR2 YYNGEE. The CDR3 sequence: CASSPWSGGEGYTF. As DNA, the CDR3 is TGTGCCAGCAGCCCCTGGTCGGGAGGAGAGGGCTACACCTTC.

The chain links TRBV5-5 to TRBJ2-1; D might be TRBD2 (7 bases). The germline V gene has CDR1 SGHKS and CDR2 YYEKEE (reference sequence). This CDR3 spans 15 amino acids. V shed 4 bases and J shed 5 bases, with 16 bases lying between them. The CDR3, as DNA: TGTGCCAGCAGCGATAGGGGGGAGGGAGACAATGAGCAGTTCTTC. It specifies CASSDRGEGDNEQFF.

The chain carries TRBV27 and TRBJ2-3; 8 bases match TRBD1. The trim removed 5 bases at V and 9 bases at J, leaving 7 bases unmatched. The CDR3 has 13 residues. Per the germline V gene, CDR1 is MNHEY and CDR2 is SMNVEV (reference sequence). The chain's CDR3 is CASSPRTGRTQYF. DNA for the CDR3: TGTGCCAGCAGTCCCAGGACAGGGAGGACGCAGTATTTT.

The chain carries TRBV27 and TRBJ2-7, with D uncertain. V lost 4 bases, J lost 2 bases, and 9 bases lay in between. The CDR3 contains 13 residues. The germline CDR1 and CDR2 sequences are MNHEY and SMNVEV (reference sequence). The CDR3 sequence is CASSYFPTYEQYF. The CDR3 DNA is TGTGCCAGCAGTTATTTCCCCACCTACGAGCAGTACTTC.